This is a list of T cell receptor beta chains from one sample in a study of blood T cells in healthy people across ages. Each CDR3 protein gets one entry after TCRdb re-called the 5' RACE reads with MiXCR. The data show approximately 770,000 distinct CDR3 sequences, roughly 64% seen once. The material sequenced was blood. All receptors derive from a man in his thirties or forties in good health. The CDR3 runs from the conserved cysteine through the conserved F or W. The D gene is left open where the match is weak. The size field is filled for only some rows; it gives once, few, many or a size class.

v_gene,abundance,j_gene,d_gene,CDR3aa,CDR3nt
TRBV9,-,TRBJ2-1,TRBD1,CASSGPGQAYNEQFF,TGTGCCAGCAGCGGTCCGGGACAGGCCTACAATGAGCAGTTCTTC
TRBV12-3/TRBV12-4,-,TRBJ2-2,-,CASSFQGNTGELFF,TGTGCCAGCAGTTTTCAGGGGAACACCGGGGAGCTGTTTTTT
TRBV4-2,few,TRBJ1-5,-,CASSQDPGSQPQHF,TGTGCCAGCAGCCAAGATCCAGGGTCTCAGCCCCAGCATTTT
TRBV5-6,-,TRBJ1-2,TRBD1,CASSLSGTGGLYGYTF,TGTGCCAGCAGCTTGAGTGGGACAGGGGGCCTCTATGGCTACACCTTC
TRBV5-1,-,TRBJ2-5,-,CAGSLGSRRDGETQYF,TGCGCCGGCAGCTTGGGTAGTAGACGGGACGGAGAGACCCAGTACTTC
TRBV20-1,-,TRBJ2-1,TRBD2,CSALAEHSYNEQFF,TGCAGTGCTCTAGCGGAACACTCCTACAATGAGCAGTTCTTC
TRBV29-1,many,TRBJ1-5,-,CSVDGRTQPQHF,TGCAGCGTTGATGGGAGGACTCAGCCCCAGCATTTT
TRBV5-4,-,TRBJ1-2,-,CASSCQGGRDHGYTF,TGTGCCAGCAGCTGCCAGGGAGGCAGGGACCATGGCTACACCTTC
TRBV28,few,TRBJ2-1,TRBD1,CASSNPGQNNEQFF,TGTGCCAGCAGCAACCCGGGACAGAACAATGAGCAGTTCTTC
TRBV12-3/TRBV12-4,many,TRBJ2-3,TRBD1,CASSFGGTGDTQYF,TGTGCCAGCAGTTTCGGAGGGACAGGAGATACGCAGTATTTT
TRBV13,-,TRBJ2-4,-,CASSRNGGLEQYF,TGTGCCAGCAGTAGGAACGGCGGGCTTGAGCAGTACTTC
TRBV21-1,few,TRBJ1-2,-,CASSKVGQGGYYGYTF,TGTGCCAGCAGCAAAGTTGGACAGGGGGGGTACTATGGCTACACCTTC
TRBV27,-,TRBJ2-7,-,CASSLYRTPREQYF,TGTGCCAGCAGTTTGTACAGGACCCCTCGGGAGCAGTACTTC
TRBV20-1,-,TRBJ2-5,-,CSARAPGTQETQYF,TGCAGTGCTAGAGCCCCCGGGACCCAAGAGACCCAGTACTTC
TRBV29-1,many,TRBJ2-7,TRBD1,CSAVDRFDEQYF,TGCAGCGCCGTGGACAGGTTCGACGAGCAGTACTTC
TRBV6-2/TRBV6-3,-,TRBJ2-4,TRBD1,CASSYGYRGPKNIQYF,TGTGCCAGCAGTTACGGCTACAGGGGTCCCAAAAACATTCAGTACTTC